This TCR beta chain stems from a study of T cell repertoires in aging, cancer and after chemotherapy. Study overall: Donor ages fell into six groups from 30 or younger up to 70 or older. Glioblastoma patients receiving temozolomide-based therapy gave paired samples before and after chemotherapy. General study findings and limits: In each cancer cohort, median generation probability increased across chemotherapy, suggesting thymic output rebounded. In cancer patients, declining TCR diversity with age involved lost richness and lost evenness.

A mixed TRB-A/B primer pool amplified rearranged TRB by multiplex touch-down PCR. MiXCR, run by TCRdb on the multiplex PCR reads, gives a single entry per CDR3 protein. The sample lists 2,000 to 3,000 distinct CDR3 sequences, about three fifths seen once, with around 36% in the top ten. Amplification of TCR beta used genomic DNA extracted from peripheral blood. Worth noting for this clonotype: Antigen: not known.

This CDR3 is built from 15 residues. V gave up 3 bases and J gave up 1 base, with 10 bases separating them. Per germline, CDR1 LNHDA and CDR2 SQIVND (reference sequence). Sequences were obtained from blood. This chain joins TRBV19 and TRBJ2-4; D unresolved. This receptor was taken from a human donor with a solid tumor. The CDR3 here is CASSIGGNAKNIQYF. The CDR3, as DNA: TGTGCCAGTAGTATTGGTGGGAACGCCAAAAACATTCAGTACTTC. Combining the CDR3 with reference TRBV19 and TRBJ2-4 gives the whole variable domain DGGITQSPKYLFRKEGQNVTLSCEQNLNHDAMYWYRQDPGQGLRLIYYSQIVNDFQKGDIAEGYSVSREKKESFPLTVTSAQKNPTAFYLCASSIGGNAKNIQYFGAGTRLSVL.